Sequencing of this T cell receptor (beta chain) was carried out in a study of CD8+ T cells in alopecia areata. Broader study findings: The study found higher clonality in lesional than normal scalp, especially in alopecia totalis/universalis. In scalp, tofacitinib significantly decreased clonality and expanded CD8+ clones among the top 100.

Treatment reported: oral pan-JAK inhibitor, 5-10 mg twice daily. Collected material from alopecia areata patients comprised lesional scalp punch biopsies and peripheral blood. With respect to this clone: The antigen remains unidentified.

The V and J ends lost 5 bases and 5 bases respectively, with 8 bases between them. Germline V gene data show CDR1 as MNHNY and CDR2 as SVGAGI (reference sequence). The CDR3 contains 12 residues. Extraction of RNA preceded its reverse transcription into cDNA, which served as the sequencing template. The data were produced by immunoSEQ multiplex PCR, yet TCRdb's version contains in-frame clones alone and is incomplete. Among under 150,000 clones listed, roughly four fifths were seen once. The clonotype originates from a human donor with alopecia areata. Sample: CD8+ T cells sorted from blood, taken at week 4, from a patient treated with tofacitinib. The gene calls are TRBV6-6 and TRBJ2-3; the D is unclear. The CDR3 sequence is CASSPVGDTQYF. CDR3 bases: TGTGCCAGCAGTCCCGTCGGAGATACGCAGTATTTT.